This passage covers 23 T cell receptor beta chains from one sample sequenced in a study of cytomegalovirus exposure and HLA in healthy donors (dated by TCRdb to 2015 to 2018). Libraries came from the immunoSEQ multiplex PCR assay. A mixture of 60 forward primers for TCR Vbeta segments and 13 reverse primers for TCR Jbeta segments was used in the multiplex PCR. TCRdb mirrors the immuneACCESS table, restricted to in-frame sequences. Some clones are absent from its copies; in checked studies, under half trace to an unresolved V gene, and the reason for the others is unknown. This sample holds about 140,000 clones; about 80% were observed only once. Of the sample, around 9.7% is held by the ten largest clones. Sequenced: PBMCs. The source of these receptors is a woman aged 55-75 years in good health and CMV-seropositive.

The chain is built from TRBV27 and TRBJ2-5, with a possible D match to TRBD1 (6 bases). The DNA end is a closer match to TRBJ2-7, so the J assignment may be wrong. Germline V gives CDR1 MNHEY, CDR2 SMNVEV (reference sequence). The CDR3 runs to 13 residues. CDR3 in DNA: TGTGCCAGCAGGGGGGACAACTCCTACGAGCAGTACTTC. This translates into CASRGDNSYEQYF.

V usage is TRBV9 and J usage is TRBJ1-2; TRBD1 matches at 10 bases. Trimming at V came to 4 bases and at J to 1 base, leaving 7 bases not matched to a gene. This CDR3 spans 16 amino acids. Germline CDR1 and CDR2: SGDLS and YYNGEE. The CDR3 DNA reads as TGTGCCAGCAGCCCGCCCGGACAGGGGGTTAACTATGGCTACACCTTC. This encodes CASSPPGQGVNYGYTF.

DNA of the CDR3: TGTGCCAGCAGCCGTTCCCTGACAGGCTATGGCTACACCTTC. Its protein product is CASSRSLTGYGYTF. The J gene is TRBJ1-2, the V gene TRBV6-5, with D possibly being TRBD1 (6 bases). The V gene's germline CDR1 is MNHEY and CDR2 SVGAGI. V was trimmed by 6 bases and J by 4 bases, leaving 15 bases between them. The CDR3 totals 14 residues.

V is TRBV5-1 and J is TRBJ1-1, with D perhaps TRBD1 (6 bases). The CDR3 loop spans 16 amino acids. Germline CDR1 SGHRS, CDR2 YFSETQ. Trimming took off 0 bases at V and 0 bases at J, with 12 bases between the two ends. CDR3 residues: CASSLAQGTMNTEAFF. For the CDR3, the DNA is TGCGCCAGCAGCTTGGCCCAGGGGACCATGAACACTGAAGCTTTCTTT.

This rearrangement joins TRBV28 to TRBJ1-2; 9 positions match TRBD1. The CDR3 is 16 amino acids. The trim removed 1 base at V and 9 bases at J, leaving 12 bases unmatched. Germline CDR1 and CDR2: MDHEN and SYDVKM. The CDR3 DNA is TGTGCCAGCAGTTTATTTCCAGAGGGACAGGGAAAGAGCTACACCTTC. Protein sequence: CASSLFPEGQGKSYTF.

This sequence joins TRBV7-3 and TRBJ2-1; possible D gene TRBD2, 5 bases. Germline V lookup: CDR1 SGHTA, CDR2 FQGTGA. The CDR3 is 13 residues long. V shed 0 bases and J shed 8 bases, with 8 bases lying between them. CDR3 residues: CASSLTISDEQFF. CDR3 in DNA: TGTGCCAGCAGCTTAACGATTAGCGATGAGCAGTTCTTC.

The genes are TRBV18 and TRBJ1-1, with D perhaps matching TRBD1 (5 bases). Germline CDR1 reads KGHSH; CDR2 reads LQKENI. The CDR3 extends over 13 amino acids. Between the trimmed V and J ends, which lost 6 bases and 6 bases, there was a span of 14 bases. The CDR3, as DNA: TGTGCCAGCTCGCCGGGCCCGGGGGCTGAAGCTTTCTTT. Protein: CASSPGPGAEAFF. The full variable domain, completed using reference TRBV18 and TRBJ1-1, is NAGVMQNPRHLVRRRGQEARLRCSPMKGHSHVYWYRQLPEEGLKFMVYLQKENIIDESGMPKERFSAEFPKEGPSILRIQQVVRGDSAAYFCASSPGPGAEAFFGQGTRLTVV.

V gene TRBV29-1 combines with J gene TRBJ2-7; 9 bases align to TRBD1. The CDR3 is 14 amino acids. In germline, CDR1 is SQVTM, CDR2 ANQGSEA. V shed 5 bases, J shed 1 base, and the junction held 6 bases outside the gene matches. CDR3 in DNA: TGCAGCGTTTCCGGGACAGGGAATTCCTACGAGCAGTACTTC. Translated: CSVSGTGNSYEQYF.

The V gene is TRBV2, the J gene TRBJ2-5, with 12 positions matching TRBD2. The CDR3 extends over 15 amino acids. V lost 7 bases, J lost 2 bases, and 5 bases stayed unmatched. CDR1 and CDR2 (germline): SNHLY, FYNNEI. The CDR3 nucleotides read TGTGCCAGCAAACGGACTAGCGGGACTCAAGAGACCCAGTACTTC. Translation gives CASKRTSGTQETQYF.

The chain employs TRBV7-9 and TRBJ2-7; a possible D gene is TRBD2 (6 bases). From germline, CDR1 is SEHNR and CDR2 FQNEAQ (reference sequence). V dropped 5 bases and J dropped 3 bases, with 17 bases sitting between them. This CDR3 is built from 15 residues. The CDR3 spells CASSPPGQGGYEQYF. The DNA of the CDR3 is TGTGCCAGCAGCCCGCCGGGGCAGGGAGGCTACGAGCAGTACTTC. The variable domain in full, completed from reference TRBV7-9 and TRBJ2-7, reads DTGVSQNPRHKITKRGQNVTFRCDPISEHNRLYWYRQTLGQGPEFLTYFQNEAQLEKSRLLSDRFSAERPKGSFSTLEIQRTEQGDSAMYLCASSPPGQGGYEQYFGPGTRLTVT.

This chain links TRBV6-1 with TRBJ1-1, with a tentative D call TRBD1 (5 bases). Per germline, CDR1 MNHNS and CDR2 SASEGT. V lost 6 bases and J lost 10, with 12 bases in between. CDR3 length: 11 amino acids. The DNA for the CDR3 is TGTGCCAGCAGGATGGGGGGAGTAGCTTTCTTT. As protein: CASRMGGVAFF.

The rearrangement links TRBV10-3 to TRBJ2-1; 11 nucleotides match TRBD2. The CDR3 loop spans 15 amino acids. V lost 7 bases to trimming and J lost 12 bases; unmatched junction nucleotides: 14. Germline lookup yields CDR1 ENHRY and CDR2 SYGVKD. The CDR3, as DNA: TGTGCCATCACCACGGGTGGGACTAGCGGACAAAGGCAGTTCTTC. Translated, it gives CAITTGGTSGQRQFF.

The chain combines TRBV10-3 with TRBJ1-2; D may be TRBD1 (5 bases). V was clipped by 5 bases and J by 5 bases, with 9 bases between them. The germline V gene encodes CDR1 ENHRY and CDR2 SYGVKD. The CDR3 covers 12 residues. The CDR3 sequence is CAISPGAYGYTF. The CDR3 bases are TGTGCCATCAGTCCTGGGGCTTATGGCTACACCTTC.

The chain links TRBV6-4 to TRBJ2-2; 12 nucleotides line up with TRBD2. The V gene's germline CDR1 is MRHNA and CDR2 SNTAGT. V lost 6 bases to trimming and J lost 7 bases; unmatched junction nucleotides: 9. The CDR3 runs to 16 residues. The CDR3 bases are TGTGCCAGCAGCAGATTCGCTAGCGGGAGGGTCGGGGAGCTGTTTTTT. Residues: CASSRFASGRVGELFF.

The chain recombines TRBV5-6 with TRBJ2-3, with TRBD1 identical over 9 bases. The CDR3 has 16 residues. J gave up 2 bases and V 0 bases, and 4 bases lay outside the gene matches. CDR1 is SGHDT and CDR2 is YYEEEE in the germline V gene. The CDR3 region is CASSLGGQGNTDTQYF. In DNA form, the CDR3 reads TGTGCCAGCAGCTTGGGTGGACAGGGGAACACAGATACGCAGTATTTT.

The chain joins TRBV28 to TRBJ2-7, with no clear D. The V gene's germline CDR1 is MDHEN and CDR2 SYDVKM. The V end lost 1 base, the J end lost 6 bases, and 10 bases lay between the germline ends. This CDR3 contains 13 residues. The CDR3 sequence is CASSLYSYGEQYF. The CDR3 nucleotides are TGTGCCAGCAGTTTATATAGCTATGGCGAGCAGTACTTC.

CDR3 residues: CASGAGANTEAFF. The CDR3 DNA reads as TGTGCCAGCGGCGCAGGGGCCAACACTGAAGCTTTCTTT. The J gene is TRBJ1-1, the V gene TRBV7-2, with a weak D call TRBD1 (6 bases). V lost 8 bases to trimming and J lost 2 bases, with 12 bases between them. The CDR3 covers 13 residues. From germline, CDR1 is SGHTA and CDR2 FQGNSA.

Regarding this clone: The junction differs from germline at one of its ends, possibly a read error. This chain connects TRBV2 to TRBJ2-7, with unresolved D. The germline V gene has CDR1 SNHLY and CDR2 FYNNEI. There are 10 residues in the CDR3. CDR3 nucleotides: TGTGCCAGCAGGAACTACGGGCAGTACTTC. This codes for CASRNYGQYF. Full variable domain (remainder filled in from reference TRBV2 and TRBJ2-7): EPEVTQTPSHQVTQMGQEVILRCVPISNHLYFYWYRQILGQKVEFLVSFYNNEISEKSEIFDDQFSVERPDGSNFTLKIRSTKLEDSAMYFCASRNYGQYFGPGTRLTVT.

A single count supports this clone. The rearrangement uses TRBV28 and TRBJ1-5; D gene uncertain. The CDR3 is 15 amino acids. Germline assignment: CDR1 MDHEN and CDR2 SYDVKM. Trimming pared 2 bases from V and 5 bases from J, leaving 13 bases between. CDR3 in amino acids: CASSLPGSSYQPQHF. Here the CDR3 DNA reads TGTGCCAGCAGTTTACCGGGGTCCTCCTATCAGCCCCAGCATTTT.

This CDR3 is CASSLSTGPGGNEKLFF. The CDR3 DNA sequence: TGTGCCAGCTCATTATCAACCGGGCCGGGAGGGAATGAAAAACTGTTTTTT. The rearrangement links TRBV18 to TRBJ1-4; D is uncertain. The germline V gene has CDR1 KGHSH and CDR2 LQKENI. The CDR3 is 17 amino acids. Trimming took off 5 bases at V and 5 bases at J, with 21 bases between the two ends. Using reference TRBV18 and TRBJ1-4 for the parts outside the CDR3, the full variable domain is NAGVMQNPRHLVRRRGQEARLRCSPMKGHSHVYWYRQLPEEGLKFMVYLQKENIIDESGMPKERFSAEFPKEGPSILRIQQVVRGDSAAYFCASSLSTGPGGNEKLFFGSGTQLSVL.

J is TRBJ2-3 and V is TRBV29-1, with D possibly being TRBD2 (5 bases). This CDR3 is 13 amino acids long. Between the trimmed V and J ends, which lost 7 bases and 11 bases, there was a span of 22 bases. CDR1 and CDR2 from the germline V gene are SQVTM and ANQGSEA. In DNA form, the CDR3 reads TGCAGCGCTATTGGACCTACCCGGGGTGAGCAGTATTTT. Protein sequence: CSAIGPTRGEQYF.

The CDR3 protein is CASSDPRGRGYTDTQYF. The CDR3 coding sequence is TGTGCCAGCAGTGACCCGAGGGGGAGGGGATACACAGATACGCAGTATTTT. V usage is TRBV6-1 and J usage is TRBJ2-3, with D possibly matching TRBD2 (7 bases). The CDR3 is made up of 17 amino acids. Trimming cost V 3 bases and J 2 bases, with 18 bases left between them. The germline gives CDR1 MNHNS, CDR2 SASEGT.

The rearrangement uses TRBV10-3 and TRBJ2-1, with D perhaps TRBD1 (7 bases). This CDR3 has 17 residues. Deletions cut 10 bases from V and 7 bases from J, with 29 bases between. Germline values: CDR1 ENHRY, CDR2 SYGVKD. CDR3 in DNA: TGTGCCACCTCAAAGGGGGCTCTTGAGGAGGGGGTGAATGAGCAGTTCTTC. It codes for CATSKGALEEGVNEQFF.